The next 20 T cell receptor beta chains were all read from a single sample in a study of cytomegalovirus exposure and HLA in healthy donors. Primers included in the PCR were 60 Vbeta and 13 Jbeta primers. Clones were read by immunoSEQ multiplex PCR, and TCRdb kept only the in-frame ones, dropping some. The data contain more than 110,000 clones, 70% of them singletons. The material sequenced was PBMCs. These receptors all come from a woman aged 25 to 39 in good health and CMV-seronegative.

J is TRBJ2-5 and V is TRBV9; D is uncertain. The V end was cut by 3 bases, the J end by 1 base, with 10 bases between. Germline CDR1 SGDLS, CDR2 YYNGEE. The CDR3 contains 14 residues. CDR3: CASSALSPQETQYF. CDR3 in DNA: TGTGCCAGCAGCGCCCTATCTCCCCAAGAGACCCAGTACTTC.

CDR3 in amino acids: CASSLSQGQFF. The CDR3 DNA reads TGTGCCAGCAGCTTATCACAGGGGCAGTTCTTC. The chain uses TRBV11-2 and TRBJ2-1; possible D gene TRBD1, 6 bases. V was pared by 2 bases and J by 12 bases, with 8 bases between. Germline V lookup: CDR1 SGHAT, CDR2 FQNNGV. The length of the CDR3 is 11 residues.

CDR3 protein: CSVDFYNEQFF. CDR3 DNA: TGCAGCGTCGACTTCTACAATGAGCAGTTCTTC. V is TRBV29-1 and J is TRBJ2-1, with D unclear. The length of the CDR3 is 11 residues. CDR1 and CDR2 (germline): SQVTM, ANQGSEA. V lost 6 bases, J lost 3 bases, and 6 bases lay in between.

This chain joins TRBV4-2 and TRBJ2-5; D possibly corresponds to TRBD1 (5 bases). Trimming stripped 0 bases from V and 5 bases from J, with 16 bases between. The CDR3 is made up of 16 amino acids. In germline, CDR1 is LGHNA, CDR2 YNFKEQ. The chain's CDR3 is CASSQDRSAGRETQYF. The CDR3 DNA sequence: TGTGCCAGCAGCCAAGATCGGAGCGCAGGGCGTGAGACCCAGTACTTC.

V and J are TRBV28 and TRBJ2-7; 9 nucleotides align to TRBD2. J was trimmed by 3 bases and V by 7 bases; bases with no gene match: 13. CDR1 is MDHEN and CDR2 is SYDVKM in the germline V gene. The length of the CDR3 is 16 residues. CDR3 nucleotide sequence: TGTGCCAGCACCCCCTCCGCGGGGGGGCGCGACTACGAGCAGTACGTC. Translating gives CASTPSAGGRDYEQYV.

The rearrangement links TRBV6-6 to TRBJ1-1; tentatively, D is TRBD1 (6 bases). From germline, CDR1 is MNHNY and CDR2 SVGAGI (reference sequence). The germline V and J ends were trimmed by 4 bases and 2 bases, with 17 bases remaining between them. CDR3 length: 16 residues. The CDR3 DNA follows: TGTGCCAGCAGTTGCTCACGACAGGTCCCTAACACTGAAGCTTTCTTT. Protein: CASSCSRQVPNTEAFF.

The chain carries TRBV18 and TRBJ1-1; D may be TRBD1 (6 bases). The V and J ends lost 4 bases and 5 bases respectively, with 14 bases between them. The CDR3 runs 14 residues. Germline assignment: CDR1 KGHSH and CDR2 LQKENI. CDR3 nucleotides: TGTGCCAGCTCACTAGAACAGGGTAATACTGAAGCTTTCTTT. Its protein is CASSLEQGNTEAFF. The variable domain in full, with the rest retrieved from reference TRBV18 and TRBJ1-1, is NAGVMQNPRHLVRRRGQEARLRCSPMKGHSHVYWYRQLPEEGLKFMVYLQKENIIDESGMPKERFSAEFPKEGPSILRIQQVVRGDSAAYFCASSLEQGNTEAFFGQGTRLTVV.

This clone was counted a few times. The chain recombines TRBV6-5 with TRBJ2-5; 12 bases line up with TRBD2. Germline V CDR1 and CDR2: MNHEY, SVGAGI. The V segment lost 6 bases and the J segment 4 bases; nucleotides outside the gene matches: 6. The CDR3 runs to 15 residues. As DNA, the CDR3 is TGTGCCAGCAGCCCAGGACTAGCGGGGTCAGAGACCCAGTACTTC. Translating it yields CASSPGLAGSETQYF.

The V and J genes are TRBV7-8 and TRBJ2-7; perhaps TRBD2 as D (6 bases). V was shortened by 0 bases and J by 2 bases, with 17 bases between the two germline ends. This CDR3 spans 17 amino acids. Germline V CDR1 and CDR2: SGHVS, FQNEAQ. The CDR3 DNA sequence: TGTGCCAGCAGCTTAGCCCTCGGGGGTTCGGGGGCCTACGAGCAGTACTTC. It specifies CASSLALGGSGAYEQYF.

The rearrangement uses TRBV28 and TRBJ2-1; D remains ambiguous. CDR1 and CDR2 from the germline V gene are MDHEN and SYDVKM. This CDR3 has 14 residues. V was shortened by 2 bases and J by 0 bases, with 5 bases between the two germline ends. The CDR3 region is CASSLLSSYNEQFF. The CDR3 region has the DNA TGTGCCAGCAGTTTACTGAGCTCCTACAATGAGCAGTTCTTC.

A few counts support this clone. The CDR3 DNA sequence: TGCGCCAGCAGCCAAGATGGGCAGGGGAATTCACCCCTCCACTTT. Translating gives CASSQDGQGNSPLHF. J is TRBJ1-6 and V is TRBV4-3; perhaps TRBD1 as D (6 bases). This CDR3 is built from 15 residues. Per germline, CDR1 LGHNA and CDR2 YSLEER. V lost 0 bases to trimming and J lost 7 bases, with 10 bases between them.

The chain carries TRBV5-1 and TRBJ2-7; D is possibly TRBD2 (5 bases). This CDR3 has 15 residues. Germline V CDR1 and CDR2: SGHRS, YFSETQ. With 0 bases removed from V and 4 bases from J, the gap between germline ends came to 14 bases. CDR3 in amino acids: CASSLGRGAIYEQYF. The CDR3 region has the DNA TGCGCCAGCAGCTTGGGACGGGGTGCTATATACGAGCAGTACTTC.

This rearrangement joins TRBV11-3 to TRBJ2-3; TRBD1 matches 8 bases. Germline CDR1 SGHNT, CDR2 YENEEA. The CDR3 is made up of 15 amino acids. J was trimmed by 3 bases and V by 1 base; bases with no gene match: 3. CDR3 amino acids: CASSLGDRGTDTQYF. The CDR3 region has the DNA TGTGCCAGCAGCTTAGGAGACAGGGGAACAGATACGCAGTATTTT.

The chain links TRBV5-1 to TRBJ1-2; 7 bases map to TRBD1. Trimming removed 0 bases from V and 4 bases from J; junction bases left unmatched: 6. Germline CDR1 SGHRS, CDR2 YFSETQ. The CDR3 has 15 amino acids. Here the CDR3 reads CASSLDSAGGYGYTF. The CDR3 nucleotides are TGCGCCAGCAGCTTGGATTCGGCAGGGGGCTATGGCTACACCTTC.

This rearrangement joins TRBV5-4 to TRBJ1-5, with no clear D. Germline-derived CDR1 and CDR2 are SGHNT and YYREEE (reference sequence). Deletions cut 2 bases from V and 2 bases from J, with 26 bases between. CDR3 length equals 20 residues. The CDR3: CASSLCEVQKATEGNQPQHF. CDR3 DNA: TGTGCCAGCAGCTTATGCGAGGTACAGAAAGCTACGGAGGGCAATCAGCCCCAGCATTTT.

The rearrangement uses TRBV4-1 and TRBJ2-5; TRBD2 aligns across 12 bases. V lost 1 base to trimming and J lost 4 bases; unmatched junction nucleotides: 4. The CDR3 is made up of 16 amino acids. Germline CDR1 reads MGHRA; CDR2 reads YSYEKL. The CDR3 region is CASSQGATSGGETQYF. CDR3 bases: TGCGCCAGCAGCCAAGGGGCGACTAGCGGGGGAGAGACCCAGTACTTC.

This clone was observed a few times. V and J are TRBV28 and TRBJ1-2, with 7 positions matching TRBD1. The CDR3 loop spans 15 amino acids. The junction had 8 bases not matched to a gene; V was cut back by 4 bases and J by 3 bases. Germline loops: CDR1 MDHEN, CDR2 SYDVKM. CDR3 protein: CASSSRDSSHYGYTF. CDR3 nucleotide sequence: TGTGCCAGCAGTTCACGGGACAGCTCCCACTATGGCTACACCTTC.

V is TRBV30 and J is TRBJ1-6; 9 positions match TRBD1. CDR1 and CDR2 (germline): GTSNPN, SVGIG (reference sequence). This CDR3 has 14 residues. J was trimmed by 7 bases and V by 3 bases; bases with no gene match: 4. The CDR3 DNA follows: TGTGCCTGGAGGACCGGGACAGGGAATTCACCCCTCCACTTT. Protein sequence: CAWRTGTGNSPLHF.

The genes are TRBV6-5 and TRBJ2-5; 9 nucleotides line up with TRBD2. Trimming removed 4 bases from V and 7 bases from J; junction bases left unmatched: 7. The length of the CDR3 is 14 residues. CDR1 and CDR2 from the germline V gene are MNHEY and SVGAGI. In nucleotides, the CDR3 is TGTGCCAGCAGTTCGGCGGGAGGGCCCGGGACCCAGTACTTC. Protein product: CASSSAGGPGTQYF.

The genes are TRBV7-6 and TRBJ2-2; 11 nucleotides align to TRBD2. The CDR3 consists of 16 residues. The trim removed 5 bases at V and 8 bases at J, leaving 10 bases unmatched. The germline CDR1 and CDR2 sequences are SGHVS and FNYEAQ. Here the CDR3 DNA reads TGTGCCAGCAGCCCAAGAGGGACTAGCGGCTGGGGGGAGCTGTTTTTT. Protein sequence: CASSPRGTSGWGELFF.